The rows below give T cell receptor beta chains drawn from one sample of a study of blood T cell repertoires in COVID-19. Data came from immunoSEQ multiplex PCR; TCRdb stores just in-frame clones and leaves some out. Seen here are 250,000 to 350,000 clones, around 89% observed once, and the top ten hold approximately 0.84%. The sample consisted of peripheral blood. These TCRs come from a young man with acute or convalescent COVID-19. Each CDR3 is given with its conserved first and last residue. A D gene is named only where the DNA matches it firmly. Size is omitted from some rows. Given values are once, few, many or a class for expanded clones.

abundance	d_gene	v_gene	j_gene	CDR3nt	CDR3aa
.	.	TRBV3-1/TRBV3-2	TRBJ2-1	TGTGCCAGCAGCCCTCTGGAAGGAGCGGGCCCCACCTCCTACAATGAGCAGTTCTTC	CASSPLEGAGPTSYNEQFF
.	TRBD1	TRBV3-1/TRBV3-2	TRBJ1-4	TGTGCCAGCAGCCGGGGACAGGGGGCTAATGAAAAACTGTTTTTT	CASSRGQGANEKLFF
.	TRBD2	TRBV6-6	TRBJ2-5	TGTGCCAGCAAGGGTCTTAGCGGGGCGTACCAAGAGACCCAGTACTTC	CASKGLSGAYQETQYF
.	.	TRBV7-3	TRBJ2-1	TGTGCCAGCAGCTTACAACAGGGCTATGAGCAGTTCTTC	CASSLQQGYEQFF
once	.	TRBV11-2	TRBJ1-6	TGTGCCAGCAGCTCACCCTCGGGGGGGCGATGGCTCAATTCACCCCTCCACTTT	CASSSPSGGRWLNSPLHF
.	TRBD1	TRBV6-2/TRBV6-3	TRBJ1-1	TGTGCCAGCAGTAAGACAGGGAAAAAGACTGAAGCTTTCTTT	CASSKTGKKTEAFF
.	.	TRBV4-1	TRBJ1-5	TGCGCCAGCAGCCAAGAGCTAGACAATCAGCCCCAGCATTTT	CASSQELDNQPQHF
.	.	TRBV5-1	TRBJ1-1	TGCGCCAGCAGCCTCCGGGACTCCACTCTCAGGGACACTGAAGCTTTCTTT	CASSLRDSTLRDTEAFF
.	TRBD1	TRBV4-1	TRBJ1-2	TGCGCCAGCAGCCTCGACAGGGGAAGGGCGGTTGGCTACACCTTC	CASSLDRGRAVGYTF
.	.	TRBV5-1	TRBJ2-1	TGCGCCAGCAGCGCAGCGAGCGGACCCATCTACAATGAGCAGTTCTTC	CASSAASGPIYNEQFF
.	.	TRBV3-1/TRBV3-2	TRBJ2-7	TGTGCCAGCAGCCAAGCCGGTTTCACGGGACTCAGCTCCTTC	CASSQAGFTGLSSF
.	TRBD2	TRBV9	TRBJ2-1	TGTGCCAGCAGCATTAGCGGGACCGTCTACAATGAGCAGTTCTTC	CASSISGTVYNEQFF
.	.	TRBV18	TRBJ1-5	TGTGCCAGCTCACCCTCAACAGGGCCCAATCAGCCCCAGCATTTT	CASSPSTGPNQPQHF
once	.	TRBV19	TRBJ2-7	TGTGCCAGTACCTCGGGGGGCGCCAGGGCCCCCTACGAGCAGTACTTC	CASTSGGARAPYEQYF
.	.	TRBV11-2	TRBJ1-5	TGTGCCAGCAGCTTCCAACCAGGAAATCAGCCCCAGCATTTT	CASSFQPGNQPQHF
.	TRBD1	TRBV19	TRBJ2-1	TGTGCCAGTAGTATACAGGGGGCGCACAATGAGCAGTTCTTC	CASSIQGAHNEQFF
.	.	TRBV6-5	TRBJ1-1	TGTGCCAGCAGGGGCAGCATTGAAGCTTTCTTT	CASRGSIEAFF
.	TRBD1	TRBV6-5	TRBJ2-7	TGTGCCAGCAGTTACTCTAGGACAGGGATATACGAGCAGTACTTC	CASSYSRTGIYEQYF
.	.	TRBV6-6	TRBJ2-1	TGTGCCAGCAGTTACACGCCCCAGGGGAGTACGAATGAGCAGTTCTTC	CASSYTPQGSTNEQFF
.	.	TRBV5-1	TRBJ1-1	TGCGCCAGCAGCCCCCAGGGCGGGGGTGCGGGGACTGAAGCTTTCTTT	CASSPQGGGAGTEAFF
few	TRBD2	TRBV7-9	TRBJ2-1	TGTGCCAGCAGCTTAGCGGCCACGGGACTAGCGGGACCTCCCGAGCAGTTCTTC	CASSLAATGLAGPPEQFF
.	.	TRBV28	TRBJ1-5	TGTGCCAGCATCCCAGGGCAGCACAATCAGCCCCAGCATTTT	CASIPGQHNQPQHF
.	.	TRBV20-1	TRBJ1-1	TGCAGTGCTAGTGACGCCGGAGGAAACACTGAAGCTTTCTTT	CSASDAGGNTEAFF
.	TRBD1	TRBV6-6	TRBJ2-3	TGTGCCAGCAGGGACAGGGATGGATCAGATACGCAGTATTTT	CASRDRDGSDTQYF
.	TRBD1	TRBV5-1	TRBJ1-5	TGCGCCAGCAGCCTACAGGGGGGCAATCAGCCCCAGCATTTT	CASSLQGGNQPQHF
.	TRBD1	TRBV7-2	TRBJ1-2	TGTGCCAGCAGCTTAGCCAGGGGGAGGTTAGGCGGCTACACCTTC	CASSLARGRLGGYTF
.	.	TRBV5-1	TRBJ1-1	TGCGCCAGCAGAGTTGACACCAGTAACACTGAAGCTTTCTTT	CASRVDTSNTEAFF
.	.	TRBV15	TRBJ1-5	TGTGCCACCAGCAGAAGGGGTTTTGACAATCAGCCCCAGCATTTT	CATSRRGFDNQPQHF
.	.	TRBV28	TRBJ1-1	TGTGCCAGCAGTTTCCCTATACCCCCCGGACAGAACACTGAAGCTTTCTTT	CASSFPIPPGQNTEAFF
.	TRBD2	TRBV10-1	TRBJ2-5	TGCGCCAGCAGTGCCGGGACTAGCGGGGGTCAAGAGACCCAGTACTTC	CASSAGTSGGQETQYF